Below are 14 T cell receptor beta chains sequenced from a single sample in a study of blood T cell repertoires in COVID-19. The assay was immunoSEQ multiplex PCR, and TCRdb's table has in-frame clones only and misses some. Among about 270,000 clones listed, 88% were seen once. The sample taken for sequencing was peripheral blood. These receptors originate from a man in his sixties who had recovered from COVID-19.

This rearrangement joins TRBV9 to TRBJ1-5, with a tentative D call TRBD1 (6 bases). Trimming left V 3 bases short and J 4 bases short, with 11 bases between. This CDR3 is built from 14 residues. Germline assignment: CDR1 SGDLS and CDR2 YYNGEE. CDR3 DNA sequence: TGTGCCAGCAGCGGGGGACAAATTAATCAGCCCCAGCATTTT. This sequence encodes CASSGGQINQPQHF.

The chain is built from TRBV6-5 and TRBJ2-2; 8 bases agree with TRBD1. V lost 7 bases and J lost 5; bases outside the gene matches: 9. The CDR3 has 15 amino acids. Germline loops: CDR1 MNHEY, CDR2 SVGAGI. This CDR3 reads CASTAPDRATGELFF. CDR3 sequence (DNA): TGTGCCAGCACTGCGCCGGACAGGGCAACCGGGGAGCTGTTTTTT.

This chain connects TRBV13 to TRBJ2-1, with 14 bases matching TRBD2. The J segment lost 1 base and the V segment lost 4 bases, leaving 6 bases of the junction unmatched. CDR3 length: 18 amino acids. Germline V CDR1 and CDR2: PRHDT, FYEKMQ (reference sequence). The CDR3 reads CASSSGLAGGGSYNEQFF. The CDR3 DNA is TGTGCCAGCAGCTCCGGACTAGCGGGGGGTGGTTCCTACAATGAGCAGTTCTTC. Looking up the rest from reference TRBV13 and TRBJ2-1 gives the full variable domain: AAGVIQSPRHLIKEKRETATLKCYPIPRHDTVYWYQQGPGQDPQFLISFYEKMQSDKGSIPDRFSAQQFSDYHSELNMSSLELGDSALYFCASSSGLAGGGSYNEQFFGPGTRLTVL.

The rearrangement links TRBV25-1 to TRBJ1-2; 9 bases align to TRBD1. The germline V gene encodes CDR1 MGHDK and CDR2 SYGVNS. Trimming took 4 bases from V and 8 from J; bases not matched to a gene: 2. The CDR3 runs 12 residues. Here the CDR3 DNA reads TGTGCCAGCAGTGGGGGACAGGGAGGCTACACCTTC. It specifies CASSGGQGGYTF.

The genes are TRBV21-1 and TRBJ2-5; the DNA was not compared with TRBD1, the D call given in the table. TRBV21-1 is a listed pseudogene. The CDR3 is made up of 16 amino acids. CDR3 sequence reads: CASSKWSVGQQETQYF. The CDR3 DNA reads as TGTGCCAGCAGCAAATGGTCGGTTGGACAGCAAGAGACCCAGTACTTC.

CDR3 residues: CASSQDSAANQPQHF. DNA of the CDR3: TGTGCCAGCAGCCAGGACAGTGCAGCCAATCAGCCCCAGCATTTT. J is TRBJ1-5 and V is TRBV4-2; TRBD1 is a possible D gene (6 bases). The CDR3 has 15 amino acids. Trimming cost V 3 bases and J 3 bases, with 12 bases left between them. Germline CDR1 and CDR2: LGHNA and YNFKEQ.

This chain connects TRBV4-2 to TRBJ1-5; 9 bases are shared with TRBD1. CDR1 is LGHNA and CDR2 is YNFKEQ in the germline V gene. The CDR3 loop spans 17 amino acids. J lost 2 bases, V lost 1 base, and 6 bases had no gene match. The CDR3 nucleotides are TGTGCCAGCAGCCAAGCGGGACAGGGAAAGGGCAATCAGCCCCAGCATTTT. It encodes CASSQAGQGKGNQPQHF.

The chain uses TRBV7-8 and TRBJ2-2, with TRBD1 identical over 12 bases. CDR3 size: 19 residues. V lost 5 bases, J lost 5 bases, and 15 bases stayed unmatched. Germline-derived CDR1 and CDR2 are SGHVS and FQNEAQ. CDR3 loop: CASSVTGTGGPFRTGELFF. The CDR3 DNA reads as TGTGCCAGCAGCGTAACCGGGACAGGGGGCCCTTTCAGGACCGGGGAGCTGTTTTTT.

The genes are TRBV25-1 and TRBJ1-2; D gene ambiguous. Germline lookup yields CDR1 MGHDK and CDR2 SYGVNS. This CDR3 is 16 amino acids long. Trimming cost V 4 bases and J 4 bases, with 19 bases left between them. The CDR3 loop reads CASSGGIGLSGYGYTF. CDR3 coding DNA: TGTGCCAGCAGTGGAGGTATCGGCCTTTCTGGCTATGGCTACACCTTC.

The count of this clone is one. V usage is TRBV9 and J usage is TRBJ2-5; tentative D call: TRBD2 (5 bases). Germline loops: CDR1 SGDLS, CDR2 YYNGEE. Trimming pared 1 base from V and 3 bases from J, leaving 10 bases between. This CDR3 has 14 amino acids. The CDR3 here is CASSVSAEEETQYF. DNA of the CDR3: TGTGCCAGCAGCGTATCAGCGGAGGAAGAGACCCAGTACTTC. Based on the CDR3 plus reference TRBV9 and TRBJ2-5, the full variable domain is DSGVTQTPKHLITATGQRVTLRCSPRSGDLSVYWYQQSLDQGLQFLIQYYNGEERAKGNILERFSAQQFPDLHSELNLSSLELGDSALYFCASSVSAEEETQYFGPGTRLLVL.

This chain connects TRBV5-1 to TRBJ2-7, with D possibly TRBD1 on 6 matching bases. Germline values: CDR1 SGHRS, CDR2 YFSETQ. The V end lost 3 bases, the J end lost 1 base, and 14 bases lay between the germline ends. The CDR3 has 15 residues. In nucleotides, the CDR3 is TGCGCCAGCAGCTCCAGGGGAAGGGTTTCCTACGAGCAGTACTTC. It codes for CASSSRGRVSYEQYF.

This clone appeared a single time. This chain joins TRBV18 and TRBJ1-2, with 9 bases matching TRBD1. The length of the CDR3 is 15 residues. Trimming removed 1 base from V and 6 bases from J; junction bases left unmatched: 6. Germline V gives CDR1 KGHSH, CDR2 LQKENI. This CDR3 is CASSPRATGGDGYTF. The CDR3 DNA is TGTGCCAGCTCACCACGGGCCACAGGGGGCGATGGCTACACCTTC.

This sequence joins TRBV5-1 and TRBJ2-7; 8 bases map to TRBD2. This CDR3 region has 13 residues. Trimming took 6 bases from V and 1 from J; bases not matched to a gene: 3. Germline CDR1 and CDR2: SGHRS and YFSETQ. The DNA of the CDR3 is TGCGCCAGCAACCTAGCGGGTTCCTACGAGCAGTACTTC. It encodes CASNLAGSYEQYF. Supplemented by reference TRBV5-1 and TRBJ2-7, the full variable domain reads KAGVTQTPRYLIKTRGQQVTLSCSPISGHRSVSWYQQTPGQGLQFLFEYFSETQRNKGNFPGRFSGRQFSNSRSEMNVSTLELGDSALYLCASNLAGSYEQYFGPGTRLTVT.

This chain links TRBV3-1 (or the pseudogene TRBV3-2) with TRBJ1-1; D gene ambiguous. The CDR3 totals 11 residues. CDR1 is LGHDT, CDR2 YNNKEL, per germline (reference sequence). Between the trimmed V and J ends, which lost 6 bases and 7 bases, there was a span of 9 bases. The CDR3: CASRQRGEAFF. The CDR3, as DNA: TGTGCCAGCAGACAACGCGGTGAAGCTTTCTTT.